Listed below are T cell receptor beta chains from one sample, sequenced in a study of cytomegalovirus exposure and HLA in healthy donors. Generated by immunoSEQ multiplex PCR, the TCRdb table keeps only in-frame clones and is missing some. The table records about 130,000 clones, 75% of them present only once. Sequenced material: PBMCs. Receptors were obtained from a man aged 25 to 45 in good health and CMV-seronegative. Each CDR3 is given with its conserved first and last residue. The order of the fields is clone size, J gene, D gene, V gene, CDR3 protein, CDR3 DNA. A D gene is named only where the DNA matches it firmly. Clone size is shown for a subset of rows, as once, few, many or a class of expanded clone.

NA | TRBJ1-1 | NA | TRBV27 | CASSLDAGQNTEAFF | TGTGCCAGCAGTTTAGACGCGGGGCAGAACACTGAAGCTTTCTTT
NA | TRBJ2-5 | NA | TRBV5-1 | CASRLTTLTVETQYF | TGCGCCAGCAGACTAACGACCCTAACTGTGGAGACCCAGTACTTC
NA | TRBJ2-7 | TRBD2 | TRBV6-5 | CASSFGGILPGEQYF | TGTGCCAGCAGTTTCGGGGGGATCCTTCCTGGCGAGCAGTACTTC
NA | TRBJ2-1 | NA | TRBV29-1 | CSVVFRGPYNEQFF | TGCAGCGTTGTCTTCAGGGGTCCCTACAATGAGCAGTTCTTC
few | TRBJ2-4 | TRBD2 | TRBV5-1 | CASSPGGTLAGGSKNIQYF | TGCGCCAGCAGCCCGGGTGGGACTCTAGCGGGAGGGAGCAAAAACATTCAGTACTTC
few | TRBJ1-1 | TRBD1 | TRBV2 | CASSDRTGVGPEAFF | TGTGCCAGCAGTGACCGGACAGGGGTGGGTCCTGAAGCTTTCTTT
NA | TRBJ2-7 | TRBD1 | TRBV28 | CASSTGTGPHEQYF | TGTGCCAGCAGCACCGGGACAGGGCCCCACGAGCAGTACTTC
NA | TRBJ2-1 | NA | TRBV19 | CASSSSAGFEGEQFF | TGTGCCAGTAGTAGTTCTGCGGGATTCGAGGGTGAGCAGTTCTTC
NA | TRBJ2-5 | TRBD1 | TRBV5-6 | CASSIGQGLGETQYF | TGTGCCAGCAGCATCGGACAGGGCTTAGGTGAGACCCAGTACTTC
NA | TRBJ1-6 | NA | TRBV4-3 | CASSLLRANSPLHF | TGCGCCAGCAGCCTTCTCAGGGCTAATTCACCCCTCCACTTT
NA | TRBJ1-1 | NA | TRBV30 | CAWSRGYNTEAFF | TGTGCCTGGAGTAGGGGATACAACACTGAAGCTTTCTTT
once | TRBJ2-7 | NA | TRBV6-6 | CASSLTASYEQYF | TGTGCCAGCAGCCTGACAGCCTCCTACGAGCAGTACTTC
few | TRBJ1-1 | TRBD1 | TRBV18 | CASSPPGQFGEAFF | TGTGCCAGCTCACCACCGGGACAGTTTGGTGAAGCTTTCTTT
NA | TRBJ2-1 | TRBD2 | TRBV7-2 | CASSILAGEWYEQFF | TGTGCCAGCAGCATTCTAGCGGGGGAATGGTATGAGCAGTTCTTC
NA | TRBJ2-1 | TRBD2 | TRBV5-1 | CASSRLLAGGYNEQFF | TGCGCCAGCAGCAGACTACTAGCGGGGGGTTACAATGAGCAGTTCTTC
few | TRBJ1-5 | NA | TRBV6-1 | CASSLRGGDSQPQHF | TGTGCCAGCAGTCTTCGGGGCGGGGATAGCCAGCCCCAGCATTTT